Sequencing of this TCR beta chain was carried out in a study of CD8+CD57+ T cells in acquired aplastic anemia. Study background: Sorted CD4+ and CD8+ cells yielded DNA averaging approximately 3.5 ug. Study observations and caveats: Shared by patients and controls, 25 to 35 CD8+ CDR3s were abundant in patients. Patients and controls were not found to differ significantly in CD8+ Simpson's diversity.

For CDR3 and TCR beta VDJ profiling, genomic DNA was the template used. TCRdb reprocessed the reads with MiXCR, giving one entry per CDR3 protein. The data hold 450,000 to 600,000 distinct CDR3 sequences, with approximately 32% observed a single time. To note about this clonotype: Its antigen is not identified.

Flow cytometry had shown expanded CD8+CD57+ cells in the patients chosen for sequencing. There were no patients without severe acquired aplastic anemia. Germline CDR1 and CDR2: SGHNT and YYREEE (reference sequence). CDR3 length: 13 amino acids. V lost 7 bases, J lost 5 bases, and 13 bases lay in between. The chain is built from TRBV5-4 and TRBJ1-5, with D perhaps TRBD1 (6 bases). The specimen was sorted CD4+, CD8+, or CD8+CD57+ T cells (not recorded which) from PBMCs. The sequence derives from a human donor with aplastic anemia. CDR3 in amino acids: CASSPGADQPQHF. The CDR3 DNA follows: TGTGCCAGCTCGCCAGGGGCCGATCAGCCCCAGCATTTT.